Each of the 30 T cell receptor beta chains below was sequenced from the same sample in a study of cytomegalovirus exposure and HLA in healthy donors. With 60 Vbeta and 13 Jbeta primers, the PCR was carried out. TCRdb keeps only in-frame clones here, not all; method: immunoSEQ multiplex PCR. Counted here are about 150,000 clones, 70% to 90% occurring once; the ten biggest clones make up around 5.2%. Specimen: PBMCs. The source is a woman in her forties in good health and CMV-seropositive.

This clone appeared many times. The V and J genes are TRBV2 and TRBJ2-1; D is possibly TRBD2 (5 bases). Germline values: CDR1 SNHLY, CDR2 FYNNEI. The V end was cut by 2 bases, the J end by 1 base, with 9 bases between. This CDR3 is built from 15 residues. In DNA form, the CDR3 reads TGTGCCAGCAGTGAAAGGCGGGCGTCCTACAATGAGCAGTTCTTC. It translates to CASSERRASYNEQFF.

This clone has only a few counts. The chain has TRBV7-3 and TRBJ2-1; 11 nucleotides align to TRBD2. Germline values: CDR1 SGHTA, CDR2 FQGTGA. V was clipped by 0 bases and J by 8 bases; unmatched bases: 18. The CDR3 extends over 20 amino acids. Here the CDR3 DNA reads TGTGCCAGCAGCTTAACGGGCAGGGCACGTACTAGCGGGAGTGGAGATGAGCAGTTCTTC. Encoded protein: CASSLTGRARTSGSGDEQFF.

The count of this clone is one. At the DNA level, this CDR3 is encoded by other sequences in the same sample as well. The chain uses TRBV27 and TRBJ2-7, with TRBD1 identical over 11 bases. The CDR3 runs to 13 residues. Losses at the gene ends were 6 bases for V and 6 bases for J; bases not matched to a gene: 4. CDR1 and CDR2 from the germline V gene are MNHEY and SMNVEV (reference sequence). CDR3 sequence reads: CASSYGQGAEQYF. The CDR3 nucleotides read TGTGCCAGCAGCTACGGACAGGGGGCCGAGCAGTACTTC.

In this sample, this clone turned up a few times. The same CDR3 is also encoded by other DNA sequences in this sample. The chain has TRBV11-3 and TRBJ2-1, with D possibly TRBD2 on 5 matching bases. The CDR3 has 14 amino acids. The V gene's germline CDR1 is SGHNT and CDR2 YENEEA. Trimming removed 1 base from V and 7 bases from J, with 11 bases in between. CDR3 residues: CASSLGGSLNEQFF. CDR3 in DNA: TGTGCCAGCAGCTTAGGAGGGAGCTTGAATGAGCAGTTCTTC.

This clone came up once. The genes are TRBV6-1 and TRBJ2-3; D not certain. The germline V gene has CDR1 MNHNS and CDR2 SASEGT. This CDR3 is 10 amino acids long. V was shortened by 11 bases and J by 6 bases, with 9 bases between the two germline ends. In DNA, the CDR3 is TGTGCCGTCCAATTTGATACGCAGTATTTT. It yields the protein CAVQFDTQYF.

This rearrangement joins TRBV5-1 to TRBJ1-3; D is ambiguous. The CDR3 is 15 amino acids. The germline V gene has CDR1 SGHRS and CDR2 YFSETQ. V was pared by 0 bases and J by 1 base, with 8 bases between. This CDR3 reads CASSLGSTSGNTIYF. The CDR3 DNA reads as TGCGCCAGCAGCTTGGGATCAACTTCTGGAAACACCATATATTTT.

The genes are TRBV19 and TRBJ2-6; D call uncertain. The germline V gene encodes CDR1 LNHDA and CDR2 SQIVND (reference sequence). V gave up 5 bases and J gave up 1 base, with 9 bases separating them. The CDR3 loop spans 15 amino acids. For the CDR3, the DNA is TGTGCCAGTAGTTCCCTAAAATCTGGGGCCAACGTCCTGACTTTC. This gives the protein CASSSLKSGANVLTF.

The chain uses TRBV9 and TRBJ2-2; 10 bases align to TRBD2. The junction had 3 bases not matched to a gene; V was cut back by 4 bases and J by 3 bases. CDR1 is SGDLS, CDR2 YYNGEE, per germline. This CDR3 has 15 amino acids. Written as DNA, the CDR3 is TGTGCCAGCAGCAACAGCGGGAGGGACACCGGGGAGCTGTTTTTT. Amino acids: CASSNSGRDTGELFF.

The rearrangement joins TRBV19 to TRBJ1-2; perhaps TRBD1 as D (5 bases). Trimming cost V 7 bases and J 6 bases, with 15 bases left between them. Germline V gene sequence: CDR1 LNHDA, CDR2 SQIVND (reference sequence). The CDR3 sequence is 13 residues long. The chain's CDR3 is CASTYGGVDGYTF. CDR3 nucleotide sequence: TGTGCCAGTACTTACGGGGGGGTAGATGGCTACACCTTC.

CDR3 in DNA: TGTGCCAGCAGTGACCAGCGGTGGACCGGAGGGAATGAGCAGTTCTTC. Amino acid sequence: CASSDQRWTGGNEQFF. V gene TRBV2 combines with J gene TRBJ2-1; TRBD2 might be the D (6 bases). Trimming removed 3 bases at V and 7 bases at J, with 19 bases between. The CDR3 runs to 16 residues. Germline-derived CDR1 and CDR2 are SNHLY and FYNNEI.

The chain joins TRBV5-4 to TRBJ2-5, with no clear D. Deletions cut 6 bases from V and 4 bases from J, with 16 bases between. The CDR3 runs 14 residues. Germline V lookup: CDR1 SGHNT, CDR2 YYREEE (reference sequence). Here the CDR3 DNA reads TGTGCCAGCAACCTCGGAACTACTCGAGAGACCCAGTACTTC. It is translated as CASNLGTTRETQYF.

The V and J genes are TRBV11-2 and TRBJ1-2, with D possibly being TRBD1 (5 bases). Trimming took off 2 bases at V and 4 bases at J, with 11 bases between the two ends. The CDR3 sequence is 14 residues long. Germline CDR1 SGHAT, CDR2 FQNNGV. This CDR3 reads CASSLSRGFYGYTF. The CDR3 DNA follows: TGTGCCAGCAGCTTATCCCGGGGGTTCTATGGCTACACCTTC.

The chain uses TRBV7-6 and TRBJ2-7; D is undetermined. Germline lookup yields CDR1 SGHVS and CDR2 FNYEAQ. V was clipped by 2 bases and J by 0 bases, with 8 bases between them. The CDR3 is 14 residues long. In DNA, the CDR3 is TGTGCCAGCAGCTTATTAGAGGTCTCCTACGAGCAGTACTTC. It specifies CASSLLEVSYEQYF.

V usage is TRBV30 and J usage is TRBJ2-1, with 14 positions matching TRBD2. The V and J ends lost 6 bases and 7 bases, in that order; junction bases with no gene match: 11. The CDR3 has 16 amino acids. Germline lookup yields CDR1 GTSNPN and CDR2 SVGIG (reference sequence). Here the CDR3 DNA reads TGTGCCTGCTCGGGACTAGCGGGAGTAGAGTTGAATGAGCAGTTCTTC. Residues: CACSGLAGVELNEQFF.

This clone was detected a few times. CDR3 protein: CASGQGINEKLFF. In DNA form, the CDR3 reads TGCGCCAGCGGACAGGGGATTAATGAAAAACTGTTTTTT. This chain uses TRBV10-2 with TRBJ1-4; 9 nucleotides line up with TRBD1. Per the germline V gene, CDR1 is WSHSY and CDR2 is SAAADI. This CDR3 is 13 amino acids long. V was clipped by 8 bases and J by 4 bases; unmatched bases: 2.

This chain connects TRBV5-4 to TRBJ2-3, with 8 bases fitting TRBD1. CDR3 length: 16 amino acids. J was trimmed by 2 bases and V by 3 bases; bases with no gene match: 8. In germline, CDR1 is SGHNT, CDR2 YYREEE (reference sequence). The CDR3 spells CASSSAAGGHTDTQYF. The CDR3 DNA follows: TGTGCCAGCAGCTCCGCTGCAGGGGGCCACACAGATACGCAGTATTTT.

The rearrangement links TRBV5-5 to TRBJ1-5, with TRBD1 matching 9 bases. Trimming at V came to 5 bases and at J to 5 bases, leaving 8 bases not matched to a gene. There are 15 residues in the CDR3. The germline CDR1 and CDR2 sequences are SGHKS and YYEKEE (reference sequence). The CDR3 nucleotides read TGTGCCAGCAGTCGGACAGGGGAAAAGGATCAGCCCCAGCATTTT. It translates to CASSRTGEKDQPQHF.

This chain joins TRBV4-1 and TRBJ2-1; 10 nucleotides line up with TRBD2. Germline V CDR1 and CDR2: MGHRA, YSYEKL. The CDR3 contains 15 residues. V shed 5 bases, J shed 4 bases, and the junction held 5 bases outside the gene matches. The chain's CDR3 is CASSDPSGGYNEQFF. The CDR3 nucleotides are TGCGCCAGCAGCGACCCTAGCGGGGGTTACAATGAGCAGTTCTTC.

On this clone itself: An end of the junction differs from the germline gene, which may be a read error. The V call is TRBV30, the J call TRBJ2-7; no clear D. CDR3 size: 11 residues. Germline CDR1 reads GTSNPN; CDR2 reads SVGIG (reference sequence). This chain's CDR3 is CAWRRSGSIHF. As DNA, the CDR3 is TGTGCCTGGAGGCGGTCCGGTTCTATTCACTTC.

This clone was recorded a few times. This sequence joins TRBV25-1 and TRBJ2-1; 7 positions agree with TRBD2. This CDR3 spans 11 amino acids. Germline V gene data show CDR1 as MGHDK and CDR2 as SYGVNS. The V and J ends lost 1 base and 16 bases, in that order; junction bases with no gene match: 4. The CDR3 nucleotides are TGTGCCAGCAGTGAATTGGGCGGGAGATTCTTC. Its translation is CASSELGGRFF.

The chain has TRBV7-9 and TRBJ2-5; D might be TRBD2 (6 bases). Per germline, CDR1 SEHNR and CDR2 FQNEAQ (reference sequence). The length of the CDR3 is 11 residues. Trimming cost V 7 bases and J 5 bases, with 8 bases left between them. The CDR3 sequence: CASTRGETQYF. The DNA of the CDR3 is TGTGCCAGCACCCGGGGGGAGACCCAGTACTTC.

The V call is TRBV5-1, the J call TRBJ1-2; D unclear. V lost 0 bases to trimming and J lost 8 bases, with 11 bases between them. Germline CDR1 reads SGHRS; CDR2 reads YFSETQ. CDR3 length equals 13 residues. The CDR3 reads CASSLAGGFGYTF. CDR3 in DNA: TGCGCCAGCAGCTTGGCGGGCGGGTTCGGCTACACCTTC.

This clone was seen a single time. The rearrangement joins TRBV2 to TRBJ1-1; the D gene is possibly TRBD1 (6 bases). Germline loops: CDR1 SNHLY, CDR2 FYNNEI. The V and J ends lost 8 bases and 5 bases respectively, with 21 bases between them. This CDR3 is 15 amino acids long. The CDR3 is CASSPGQRAWTEAFF. The CDR3 nucleotides are TGTGCCAGCTCACCGGGACAACGGGCATGGACTGAAGCTTTCTTT.

The chain combines TRBV30 with TRBJ1-2; tentatively, D is TRBD1 (6 bases). Deletions cut 3 bases from V and 9 bases from J, with 14 bases between. Germline CDR1 reads GTSNPN; CDR2 reads SVGIG (reference sequence). The CDR3 is 12 amino acids. The CDR3 DNA is TGTGCCTGGAGACCGGGACATCAAAGCTACACCTTC. This codes for CAWRPGHQSYTF.

This clone has a handful of counts. The chain is built from TRBV4-1 and TRBJ2-3, with TRBD2 matching over 10 bases. Germline V CDR1 and CDR2: MGHRA, YSYEKL. The V segment lost 0 bases and the J segment 0 bases; nucleotides outside the gene matches: 12. The length of the CDR3 is 20 residues. The CDR3 is CASSQDAPSGSLGSTDTQYF. The CDR3 DNA sequence: TGCGCCAGCAGCCAAGATGCTCCTAGCGGGAGCCTTGGGAGCACAGATACGCAGTATTTT.

V usage is TRBV15 and J usage is TRBJ1-2; D is undetermined. Germline V gene sequence: CDR1 LNHNV, CDR2 YYDKDF (reference sequence). Trimming pared 0 bases from V and 3 bases from J, leaving 23 bases between. The length of the CDR3 is 19 residues. Here the CDR3 DNA reads TGTGCCACCAGCAGAGATGGCGGGTGGCCGGGGAGAAGGGACTATGGCTACACCTTC. Its translation is CATSRDGGWPGRRDYGYTF.

The gene calls are TRBV28 and TRBJ2-7; a possible D gene is TRBD1 (6 bases). Germline assignment: CDR1 MDHEN and CDR2 SYDVKM. V was shortened by 3 bases and J by 0 bases, with 12 bases between the two germline ends. The CDR3 sequence is 15 residues long. In DNA, the CDR3 is TGTGCCAGCAGTTTTGATACAGGGAGCTCCTACGAGCAGTACTTC. It is translated as CASSFDTGSSYEQYF.

This clone has only a few counts. J is TRBJ2-5 and V is TRBV4-2, with 7 bases aligning to TRBD1. The CDR3 loop spans 16 amino acids. The V gene end was trimmed by 2 bases and the J gene end by 2 bases; junction bases not matched to a gene: 8. Germline CDR1 is LGHNA and CDR2 is YNFKEQ. The CDR3 is CASSQSATGSQETQYF. For the CDR3, the DNA is TGTGCCAGCAGCCAATCGGCGACAGGGTCACAAGAGACCCAGTACTTC.

This clone was seen only once. The chain uses TRBV5-1 and TRBJ2-5, with TRBD1 matching 9 bases. CDR3 length equals 16 residues. Per the germline V gene, CDR1 is SGHRS and CDR2 is YFSETQ. Trimming cost V 0 bases and J 4 bases; bases outside gene matches: 7. The CDR3 sequence: CASSLAGQGWGETQYF. The CDR3 DNA is TGCGCCAGCAGCTTGGCGGGACAGGGATGGGGAGAGACCCAGTACTTC. The full variable domain, rest sourced from reference TRBV5-1 and TRBJ2-5, is KAGVTQTPRYLIKTRGQQVTLSCSPISGHRSVSWYQQTPGQGLQFLFEYFSETQRNKGNFPGRFSGRQFSNSRSEMNVSTLELGDSALYLCASSLAGQGWGETQYFGPGTRLLVL.

This sequence joins TRBV4-1 and TRBJ2-5; TRBD1 aligns across 9 bases. V gave up 1 base and J gave up 0 bases; unmatched junction bases: 6. The CDR3 extends over 17 amino acids. Germline V gives CDR1 MGHRA, CDR2 YSYEKL. The CDR3 DNA reads as TGCGCCAGCAGCCAAGTAGGGACAGGGTCGTACCAAGAGACCCAGTACTTC. Translating it yields CASSQVGTGSYQETQYF.